These T cell receptor beta chains were read from a single sample in a study of CD8 T cells in Susac syndrome. TCRdb called the immunoSEQ multiplex PCR reads again in MiXCR, with one record for every CDR3 protein. The repertoire consists of 250,000 to 300,000 distinct CDR3 sequences, with about 89% occurring once and the leading ten covering around 0.18%. The sequencing sample was made of CD8+ T cells from PBMCs. Receptors were obtained from a human donor with multiple sclerosis. The CDR3 runs from the conserved cysteine through the conserved F or W. The D gene is left open where the match is weak. Size tells how often a clone was seen (once, few, many) or the class of an expanded clone, and some rows leave it out.

NA,TRBJ2-2,TRBV6-1,NA,TGTGCCAGCACCTTCCGACTAGGAGGTAGTGGCGGGGAGCTGTTTTTT,CASTFRLGGSGGELFF
NA,TRBJ1-1,TRBV25-1,NA,TGTGCCAGCAGTGGCCCGCTCGGTATAATGAACACTGAAGCTTTCTTT,CASSGPLGIMNTEAFF
TRBD2,TRBJ2-3,TRBV4-1,NA,TGCGCCAGCAGCCAAGAATTAGCGGGAGCAGCAGATACGCAGTATTTT,CASSQELAGAADTQYF
TRBD1,TRBJ2-7,TRBV27,NA,TGTGCCAGCAGTTGGACAGGGGGCGGCTACGAGCAGTACTTC,CASSWTGGGYEQYF
NA,TRBJ2-5,TRBV25-1,NA,TGTGCCAGCTTGGGGGGTGACCAAGAGACCCAGTACTTC,CASLGGDQETQYF
NA,TRBJ2-3,TRBV14,once,TGTGCCAGCAGCCAAGAGCCCTACACTCATTCCGCAGATACGCAGTATTTT,CASSQEPYTHSADTQYF
NA,TRBJ1-1,TRBV29-1,NA,TGCAGCGTTCGGGAGACAGTTGGGACTGAAGCTTTCTTT,CSVRETVGTEAFF
NA,TRBJ2-1,TRBV6-2/TRBV6-3,NA,TGTGCCAGCAGTTACTCGAAAGGTAGAACAGAGCAGTTCTTC,CASSYSKGRTEQFF
TRBD1,TRBJ2-3,TRBV7-9,NA,TGTGCCAGCAGCTTTCCGGGCCGGGGAAGGGGGCGCGCAGATACGCAGTATTTT,CASSFPGRGRGRADTQYF
TRBD2,TRBJ2-3,TRBV19,NA,TGTGCCAGCTCTGGGGTAGCGGGAGGTTCAGATACGCAGTATTTT,CASSGVAGGSDTQYF
NA,TRBJ2-1,TRBV30,NA,TGTGCCTGCACCGGGGCAGGTCAAGGGAATGAGCAGTTCTTC,CACTGAGQGNEQFF
TRBD2,TRBJ2-7,TRBV20-1,NA,TGCAGTGCTGCGGGACTAGCGGGAGCCTACGAGCAGTACTTC,CSAAGLAGAYEQYF
TRBD1,TRBJ2-7,TRBV29-1,NA,TGCAGCGTCCTTGGGACAGACTACGAGCAGTACTTC,CSVLGTDYEQYF
NA,TRBJ2-7,TRBV9,NA,TGTGCCAGCAGCGGAGGGGTGGTAGGCTACGAGCAGTACTTC,CASSGGVVGYEQYF
TRBD2,TRBJ2-3,TRBV20-1,NA,TGCAGTGCTAGAGTTGGGACTAGCGGACGCACAGATACGCAGTATTTT,CSARVGTSGRTDTQYF
NA,TRBJ1-5,TRBV6-2/TRBV6-3,NA,TGTGCCAGCAGTTATCTAGGGTCTAGCAATCAGCCCCAGCATTTT,CASSYLGSSNQPQHF
TRBD2,TRBJ2-2,TRBV13,NA,TGTGCCAGCAGCCCCCGTGGTAGCGGGGTCCGGGAGCTGTTTTTT,CASSPRGSGVRELFF
NA,TRBJ2-6,TRBV13,once,TGTGCCAGCAGCTTAGCCAGGGCCGGCTCTGGGGCCAACGTCCTGACTTTC,CASSLARAGSGANVLTF